The 20 T cell receptor beta chains below were found in one sample sequenced in a study of blood T cell repertoires in COVID-19. Only in-frame clones appear in the TCRdb table, and some are missing; sequencing was by immunoSEQ multiplex PCR. The sample holds about 220,000 clones, 75% to 85% seen once. Specimen: peripheral blood. These TCRs come from a man aged 45 to 65 with active or convalescent COVID-19.

This clone occurred once. This sequence joins TRBV7-2 and TRBJ2-7; perhaps TRBD1 as D (6 bases). V dropped 3 bases and J dropped 5 bases, with 20 bases sitting between them. CDR1 SGHTA and CDR2 FQGNSA come from the germline V gene. This CDR3 contains 16 residues. The chain's CDR3 is CASSFGLRGRGDEQYF. Written as DNA, the CDR3 is TGTGCCAGCAGCTTCGGCCTACGGGGCAGGGGAGACGAGCAGTACTTC. The full variable domain, rest sourced from reference TRBV7-2 and TRBJ2-7, is GAGVSQSPSNKVTEKGKDVELRCDPISGHTALYWYRQSLGQGLEFLIYFQGNSAPDKSGLPSDRFSAERTGGSVSTLTIQRTQQEDSAVYLCASSFGLRGRGDEQYFGPGTRLTVT.

This sequence joins TRBV5-5 and TRBJ2-5; no definite D call. CDR1 SGHKS and CDR2 YYEKEE come from the germline V gene (reference sequence). Trimming took 4 bases from V and 5 from J, leaving 12 bases between them. The CDR3 runs 13 residues. CDR3 amino acids: CASSRVLRETQYF. CDR3 sequence (DNA): TGTGCCAGCAGCCGAGTGCTACGCGAGACCCAGTACTTC.

The CDR3 loop reads CASRLTGTLTDTQYF. The CDR3 bases are TGCGCCAGCAGGCTTACCGGGACTCTCACAGATACGCAGTATTTT. The chain recombines TRBV5-1 with TRBJ2-3; possibly TRBD2 for D (6 bases). Between the trimmed V and J ends, which lost 5 bases and 2 bases, there was a span of 15 bases. Looked up from germline, CDR1 is SGHRS and CDR2 is YFSETQ. The CDR3 runs to 15 residues.

The CDR3 reads CASSQDEWTSGADTQYF. CDR3 DNA sequence: TGCGCCAGCAGCCAAGATGAATGGACTAGCGGGGCAGATACGCAGTATTTT. The chain combines TRBV4-1 with TRBJ2-3; 12 bases map to TRBD2. Per the germline V gene, CDR1 is MGHRA and CDR2 is YSYEKL. Trimming cost V 0 bases and J 4 bases; bases outside gene matches: 5. The CDR3 extends over 17 amino acids.

The chain links TRBV5-6 to TRBJ2-1; 7 bases match TRBD1. Trimming took 4 bases from V and 4 from J; bases not matched to a gene: 11. From germline, CDR1 is SGHDT and CDR2 YYEEEE. CDR3 size: 16 residues. In DNA, the CDR3 is TGTGCCAGCAGCGAGAACAGGGGTGGTTCTTACAATGAGCAGTTCTTC. Translating it yields CASSENRGGSYNEQFF.

This clone came up once. The chain employs TRBV15 and TRBJ2-1; TRBD2 matches 11 bases. CDR1 LNHNV and CDR2 YYDKDF come from the germline V gene (reference sequence). With 3 bases clipped from V and 2 bases from J, the junction kept 0 bases outside the gene matches. This CDR3 is 15 amino acids long. CDR3 nucleotides: TGTGCCACCAGCAGGGGACTAGCGGCCTACAATGAGCAGTTCTTC. Protein product: CATSRGLAAYNEQFF.

The V gene is TRBV5-3, the J gene TRBJ2-2; 16 bases fit TRBD2. TRBV5-3 is an ORF for which the function is uncertain. The trim removed 6 bases at V and 7 bases at J, leaving 15 bases unmatched. The length of the CDR3 is 19 residues. CDR3 in amino acids: CARTTGGTSGRAGDGELFF. As DNA, the CDR3 is TGTGCCAGAACCACAGGGGGGACTAGCGGGAGGGCCGGGGACGGGGAGCTGTTTTTT.

The V call is TRBV5-1, the J call TRBJ2-7; D might be TRBD2 (5 bases). V was shortened by 0 bases and J by 7 bases, with 17 bases between the two germline ends. CDR1 and CDR2 from the germline V gene are SGHRS and YFSETQ. The CDR3 is 15 residues long. CDR3 protein: CASSLDPSTSGEQYF. The CDR3 DNA reads TGCGCCAGCAGCTTGGATCCTAGCACCTCGGGGGAGCAGTACTTC.

The chain combines TRBV28 with TRBJ1-2, with D unresolved. The CDR3 is 16 amino acids. Trimming left V 2 bases short and J 8 bases short, with 21 bases between. Germline V lookup: CDR1 MDHEN, CDR2 SYDVKM. The CDR3 DNA follows: TGTGCCAGCAGTTTAAGGGAGGGCAGTTGGTTCTCGGGCTACACCTTC. Amino acid sequence: CASSLREGSWFSGYTF.

The rearrangement uses TRBV19 and TRBJ1-3; D unclear. CDR1 and CDR2 from the germline V gene are LNHDA and SQIVND (reference sequence). The CDR3 is made up of 15 amino acids. V gave up 4 bases and J gave up 3 bases, with 13 bases separating them. The CDR3 spells CASSSPGRIGNTIYF. DNA of the CDR3: TGTGCCAGTAGTAGCCCGGGAAGAATTGGAAACACCATATATTTT.

The chain carries TRBV29-1 and TRBJ2-7, with D tentatively TRBD2 (7 bases). This CDR3 is built from 13 residues. Germline V gene lookup returns CDR1 SQVTM and CDR2 ANQGSEA. This CDR3 reads CSALKGGGTEQYF. The CDR3 DNA reads TGCAGTGCGCTCAAGGGAGGGGGAACCGAGCAGTACTTC.

J is TRBJ2-3 and V is TRBV7-9; 9 nucleotides agree with TRBD2. CDR1 and CDR2 (germline): SEHNR, FQNEAQ (reference sequence). The ends lost 7 bases at V and 3 bases at J; junction bases unmatched: 5. The CDR3 has 14 amino acids. The CDR3 spells CASTGGGATDTQYF. In DNA, the CDR3 is TGTGCCAGCACTGGCGGGGGGGCGACAGATACGCAGTATTTT.

The chain joins TRBV5-4 to TRBJ2-5; D possibly corresponds to TRBD1 (5 bases). The CDR3 has 15 amino acids. Germline lookup yields CDR1 SGHNT and CDR2 YYREEE (reference sequence). Deletions cut 0 bases from V and 3 bases from J, with 12 bases between. In DNA form, the CDR3 reads TGTGCCAGCAGCTTGGTTACAGGAGAGGAAGAGACCCAGTACTTC. This gives the protein CASSLVTGEEETQYF. Filled out from reference TRBV5-4 and TRBJ2-5, the complete variable domain reads ETGVTQSPTHLIKTRGQQVTLRCSSQSGHNTVSWYQQALGQGPQFIFQYYREEENGRGNFPPRFSGLQFPNYSSELNVNALELDDSALYLCASSLVTGEEETQYFGPGTRLLVL.

The table lists this clone with a few counts. This sequence joins TRBV4-3 and TRBJ2-5, with 8 nucleotides matching TRBD1. The CDR3 is 13 residues long. Germline V gene sequence: CDR1 LGHNA, CDR2 YSLEER. With 4 bases clipped from V and 4 bases from J, the junction kept 2 bases outside the gene matches. CDR3 region: CASSLDRVETQYF. The CDR3 bases are TGCGCCAGCAGCCTGGACAGGGTAGAGACCCAGTACTTC.

The J gene is TRBJ2-2, the V gene TRBV28; a weak D match, TRBD2 (6 bases). The CDR3 loop spans 17 amino acids. The ends were cut back, 3 bases at V and 2 bases at J, with 16 bases in the middle. From germline, CDR1 is MDHEN and CDR2 SYDVKM. The CDR3 spells CASSLGSGLRNTGELFF. The CDR3 nucleotides read TGTGCCAGCAGTTTGGGATCAGGACTAAGAAACACCGGGGAGCTGTTTTTT.

The J gene is TRBJ2-1, the V gene TRBV5-1; possible D gene TRBD2, 6 bases. CDR1 and CDR2 from the germline V gene are SGHRS and YFSETQ. V dropped 0 bases and J dropped 1 base, with 14 bases sitting between them. This CDR3 is built from 17 residues. The CDR3 DNA is TGCGCCAGCAGCTTGGGCCCTAGACTAGGATCCTACAATGAGCAGTTCTTC. This translates into CASSLGPRLGSYNEQFF.

This clone was observed once. DNA of the CDR3: TGTGCCAGCAGCTTAGCGAGGCCCTACGCGGGGTCCTATAATTCACCCCTCCACTTT. The encoded protein is CASSLARPYAGSYNSPLHF. The chain couples TRBV7-2 to TRBJ1-6; the D is unclear. Germline V gene lookup returns CDR1 SGHTA and CDR2 FQGNSA. This CDR3 has 19 amino acids. Trimming cost V 0 bases and J 1 base, with 16 bases left between them.

The CDR3 here is CASSLVGFASDTQYF. In DNA form, the CDR3 reads TGTGCCAGCAGCTTGGTCGGTTTCGCATCCGATACGCAGTATTTT. The chain recombines TRBV5-4 with TRBJ2-3; no reliable D call. Trimming removed 0 bases at V and 6 bases at J, with 14 bases between. CDR3 length: 15 residues. The germline CDR1 and CDR2 sequences are SGHNT and YYREEE (reference sequence).

This chain joins TRBV5-1 and TRBJ2-3; D gene ambiguous. CDR1 and CDR2 (germline): SGHRS, YFSETQ. V lost 0 bases, J lost 3 bases, and 11 bases lay in between. CDR3 length: 15 amino acids. DNA for the CDR3: TGCGCCAGCAGCTTGGGGGCCCCCTGGACAGATACGCAGTATTTT. As protein: CASSLGAPWTDTQYF.

The V call is TRBV9, the J call TRBJ2-7; the match to TRBD2 covers 13 bases. Germline CDR1 SGDLS, CDR2 YYNGEE. CDR3 length: 14 amino acids. V was pared by 4 bases and J by 4 bases, with 2 bases of the junction left unmatched. This chain's CDR3 is CASSPTSGRYEQYF. CDR3 nucleotides: TGTGCCAGCAGCCCGACTAGCGGGAGGTACGAGCAGTACTTC.